The next 21 T cell receptor beta chains were all read from a single sample in a study of T cell responses to AZD1222 COVID-19 vaccine. The assay was immunoSEQ multiplex PCR, and TCRdb's table has in-frame clones only and misses some. The table has over 120,000 clones, just over 90% seen once. The material was peripheral blood, obtained on day 0 of AZD1222 vaccination. Receptor source: an adult in good health.

The chain carries TRBV13 and TRBJ1-1; no definite D call. The CDR3 sequence is 15 residues long. Germline V gene lookup returns CDR1 PRHDT and CDR2 FYEKMQ (reference sequence). Trimming cost V 1 base and J 2 bases, with 11 bases left between them. CDR3 sequence reads: CASSLDPRPNTEAFF. CDR3 nucleotide sequence: TGTGCCAGCAGCTTAGATCCCAGGCCTAACACTGAAGCTTTCTTT.

V is TRBV19 and J is TRBJ1-4; 7 bases fit TRBD1. V lost 3 bases, J lost 3 bases, and 7 bases stayed unmatched. CDR3 length: 16 amino acids. Germline-derived CDR1 and CDR2 are LNHDA and SQIVND (reference sequence). In DNA form, the CDR3 reads TGTGCCAGTAGTATCTTGATGGGACAGCCTAATGAAAAACTGTTTTTT. Translated, it gives CASSILMGQPNEKLFF.

V gene TRBV5-1 combines with J gene TRBJ1-2; 9 bases agree with TRBD1. The junction had 9 bases not matched to a gene; V was cut back by 1 base and J by 8 bases. This CDR3 contains 15 residues. Per germline, CDR1 SGHRS and CDR2 YFSETQ. The CDR3 loop reads CASSLRPGTGIGYTF. In nucleotides, the CDR3 is TGCGCCAGCAGCTTGAGGCCCGGGACAGGGATCGGCTACACCTTC.

V usage is TRBV3-1 (or the pseudogene TRBV3-2) and J usage is TRBJ2-1; 7 bases line up with TRBD2. This CDR3 region has 15 residues. Germline CDR1 reads LGHDT; CDR2 reads YNNKEL (reference sequence). V dropped 0 bases and J dropped 9; count of bases not matched to a gene: 8. The CDR3 DNA is TGTGCCAGCAGCCAAGAATCAATGGGGAGGGGTGAGCAGTTCTTC. Encoded protein: CASSQESMGRGEQFF.

This chain connects TRBV5-1 to TRBJ2-1; 9 bases map to TRBD2. The V gene end was trimmed by 2 bases and the J gene end by 4 bases; junction bases not matched to a gene: 7. Germline V gives CDR1 SGHRS, CDR2 YFSETQ. This CDR3 spans 16 amino acids. DNA of the CDR3: TGCGCCAGCAGCTTCCTAGCGGGAATGTCGTACAATGAGCAGTTCTTC. This gives the protein CASSFLAGMSYNEQFF.

V usage is TRBV2 and J usage is TRBJ2-3, with D possibly TRBD2 on 7 matching bases. Germline V gene sequence: CDR1 SNHLY, CDR2 FYNNEI. Trimming removed 2 bases at V and 5 bases at J, with 14 bases between. CDR3 length: 15 residues. CDR3 sequence: CASSEQRGGLDTQYF. DNA for the CDR3: TGTGCCAGCAGTGAACAGAGGGGGGGTCTAGATACGCAGTATTTT.

This rearrangement joins TRBV6-5 to TRBJ1-2; D gene uncertain. V lost 2 bases and J lost 12, with 10 bases in between. Per germline, CDR1 MNHEY and CDR2 SVGAGI. CDR3 length equals 11 residues. CDR3 in DNA: TGTGCCAGCAGTTACATGGGGATGAACACCTTC. Amino acids: CASSYMGMNTF.

The rearrangement links TRBV28 to TRBJ2-5; 7 bases line up with TRBD1. The V gene's germline CDR1 is MDHEN and CDR2 SYDVKM. The V segment lost 6 bases and the J segment 5 bases; nucleotides outside the gene matches: 6. The CDR3 covers 13 residues. The CDR3 loop reads CASSLGGEETQYF. CDR3 coding DNA: TGTGCCAGCAGCCTAGGGGGCGAGGAGACCCAGTACTTC.

This clone was seen a single time. The rearrangement uses TRBV5-6 and TRBJ2-3; D gene ambiguous. V lost 2 bases and J lost 0, with 19 bases in between. The CDR3 is 18 residues long. The germline V gene encodes CDR1 SGHDT and CDR2 YYEEEE. The CDR3 sequence is CASSFNRNRWGSTDTQYF. DNA for the CDR3: TGTGCCAGCAGCTTCAACCGAAATCGGTGGGGTAGCACAGATACGCAGTATTTT. The variable domain in full, with the rest retrieved from reference TRBV5-6 and TRBJ2-3, is DAGVTQSPTHLIKTRGQQVTLRCSPKSGHDTVSWYQQALGQGPQFIFQYYEEEERQRGNFPDRFSGHQFPNYSSELNVNALLLGDSALYLCASSFNRNRWGSTDTQYFGPGTRLTVL.

The V gene is TRBV11-2, the J gene TRBJ1-2, with a tentative D call TRBD1 (6 bases). Between the trimmed V and J ends, which lost 2 bases and 6 bases, there was a span of 16 bases. The CDR3 sequence is 15 residues long. Germline CDR1 and CDR2: SGHAT and FQNNGV. DNA for the CDR3: TGTGCCAGCAGCTTAAACCAGGGGCGCGAAAATGGCTACACCTTC. It codes for CASSLNQGRENGYTF.

This chain uses TRBV7-8 with TRBJ2-7, with D perhaps given as TRBD1 or TRBD2 (5 bases each). Trimming removed 2 bases from V and 0 bases from J, with 11 bases in between. Germline V CDR1 and CDR2: SGHVS, FQNEAQ. CDR3 length: 15 amino acids. The CDR3 here is CASSLSGTISYEQYF. In nucleotides, the CDR3 is TGTGCCAGCAGCTTATCCGGGACCATCTCCTACGAGCAGTACTTC.

On this clone: Other DNA sequences in this sample translate to the same CDR3. The chain is built from TRBV7-9 and TRBJ1-2; D ambiguous. V was clipped by 5 bases and J by 2 bases, with 6 bases between them. The length of the CDR3 is 12 residues. The germline V gene has CDR1 SEHNR and CDR2 FQNEAQ (reference sequence). CDR3 sequence reads: CASSAQNYGYTF. The DNA for the CDR3 is TGTGCCAGCAGCGCTCAAAACTATGGCTACACCTTC. Using reference TRBV7-9 and TRBJ1-2 for the parts outside the CDR3, the full variable domain is DTGVSQNPRHKITKRGQNVTFRCDPISEHNRLYWYRQTLGQGPEFLTYFQNEAQLEKSRLLSDRFSAERPKGSFSTLEIQRTEQGDSAMYLCASSAQNYGYTFGSGTRLTVV.

The V call is TRBV2, the J call TRBJ2-3; weak D call: TRBD2 (7 bases). The CDR3 runs 16 residues. Germline CDR1 SNHLY, CDR2 FYNNEI. Trimming cost V 3 bases and J 4 bases, with 17 bases left between them. The chain's CDR3 is CASSDVRGGVSDTQYF. In DNA, the CDR3 is TGTGCCAGCAGTGACGTGAGGGGGGGCGTTTCAGATACGCAGTATTTT.

The V call is TRBV2, the J call TRBJ2-5; D is unresolved. Germline assignment: CDR1 SNHLY and CDR2 FYNNEI. This CDR3 has 14 amino acids. V lost 0 bases and J 4 bases, leaving 9 bases between the germline ends. The CDR3: CASSEARAGETQYF. In DNA, the CDR3 is TGTGCCAGCAGTGAAGCGCGAGCAGGAGAGACCCAGTACTTC.

The gene calls are TRBV2 and TRBJ2-1; 8 bases map to TRBD1. CDR3 length: 16 amino acids. The V gene's germline CDR1 is SNHLY and CDR2 FYNNEI. J was trimmed by 7 bases and V by 7 bases; bases with no gene match: 15. The CDR3 loop is CASIVADRVGGNEQFF. The CDR3 nucleotides are TGTGCCAGCATTGTTGCGGACAGGGTGGGCGGGAATGAGCAGTTCTTC.

The V gene is TRBV2, the J gene TRBJ1-5; 8 bases match TRBD1. The CDR3 is 13 residues long. The ends lost 8 bases at V and 7 bases at J; junction bases unmatched: 7. Germline loops: CDR1 SNHLY, CDR2 FYNNEI. The CDR3 region is CASHSRGLQPQHF. The CDR3 DNA follows: TGTGCCAGCCACTCCAGGGGGCTCCAGCCCCAGCATTTT.

The chain joins TRBV29-1 to TRBJ2-7; TRBD2 matches at 10 bases. The CDR3 runs to 14 residues. Trimming cost V 4 bases and J 1 base; bases outside gene matches: 4. In germline, CDR1 is SQVTM, CDR2 ANQGSEA. The CDR3 DNA reads TGCAGCGTTGCTTTAGCGGGGGGATCCTACGAGCAGTACTTC. Its translation is CSVALAGGSYEQYF.

This chain uses TRBV27 with TRBJ2-1, with TRBD2 matching over 7 bases. Germline CDR1 is MNHEY and CDR2 is SMNVEV (reference sequence). Unmatched junction bases numbered 1, after V lost 2 bases and J lost 12 bases. The CDR3 spans 11 residues. This chain's CDR3 is CASSLGGVQFF. CDR3 nucleotide sequence: TGTGCCAGCAGTTTAGGGGGGGTGCAGTTCTTC.

The V call is TRBV7-2, the J call TRBJ1-2; D unclear. The ends were cut back, 0 bases at V and 5 bases at J, with 10 bases in the middle. The CDR3 is made up of 14 amino acids. The germline V gene encodes CDR1 SGHTA and CDR2 FQGNSA. As DNA, the CDR3 is TGTGCCAGCAGCTTAGCCTCATGGGCGTATGGCTACACCTTC. It specifies CASSLASWAYGYTF.

The chain couples TRBV27 to TRBJ1-6; 9 bases map to TRBD1. Germline V gene data show CDR1 as MNHEY and CDR2 as SMNVEV (reference sequence). V lost 7 bases to trimming and J lost 9 bases; unmatched junction nucleotides: 7. CDR3 size: 14 residues. The DNA of the CDR3 is TGTGCCAGCAATACAGGGGGCGTGGGTTCACCCCTCCACTTT. Its protein product is CASNTGGVGSPLHF.

This chain links TRBV6-1 with TRBJ2-3; 9 bases match TRBD2. The germline V gene has CDR1 MNHNS and CDR2 SASEGT. The ends lost 1 base at V and 1 base at J; junction bases unmatched: 0. The CDR3 covers 15 residues. The CDR3 region is CASSEERGGTDTQYF. CDR3 bases: TGTGCCAGCAGTGAAGAGCGGGGGGGCACAGATACGCAGTATTTT.